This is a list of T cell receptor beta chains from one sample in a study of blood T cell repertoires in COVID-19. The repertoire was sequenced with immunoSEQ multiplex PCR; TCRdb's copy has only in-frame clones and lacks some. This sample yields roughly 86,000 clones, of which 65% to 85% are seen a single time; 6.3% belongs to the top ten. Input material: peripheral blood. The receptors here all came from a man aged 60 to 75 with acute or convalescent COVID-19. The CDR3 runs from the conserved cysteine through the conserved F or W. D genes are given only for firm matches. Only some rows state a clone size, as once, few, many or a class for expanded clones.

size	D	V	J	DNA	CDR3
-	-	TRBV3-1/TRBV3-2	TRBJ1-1	TGTGCCAGCAGCCTTCGGACAGCTGAAGCTTTCTTT	CASSLRTAEAFF
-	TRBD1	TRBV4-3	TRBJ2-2	TGCGCCAGCAGCCGAAGCCGGACAGGGGCCGGGGAGCTGTTTTTT	CASSRSRTGAGELFF
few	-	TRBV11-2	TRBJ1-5	TGTGCCAGCAGCTTAGAAGGGGGGGTGCAGCCCCAGCATTTT	CASSLEGGVQPQHF
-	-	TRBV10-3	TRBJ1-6	TGTGCCACAACCCCAAGACGAGGTAATTCACCCCTCCACTTT	CATTPRRGNSPLHF
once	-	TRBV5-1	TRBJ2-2	TGCGCCAGCAGCTTTTTTTCAGGCAGCATCTCCACCGGGGAGCTGTTTTTT	CASSFFSGSISTGELFF
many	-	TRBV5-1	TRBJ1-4	TGCGCCAGCAGCTTACAGGGTAGGGGAGATGAAAAACTGTTTTTT	CASSLQGRGDEKLFF
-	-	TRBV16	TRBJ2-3	TGTGCCAGCAGCCAATCAAGGGGGTCCGATACGCAGTATTTT	CASSQSRGSDTQYF
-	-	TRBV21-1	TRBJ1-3	TGTGCCAGCAGCTGCGGGGTCTCTGGAAACACCATATATTTT	CASSCGVSGNTIYF
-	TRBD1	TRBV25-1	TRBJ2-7	TGTGCCAGCAGTGACCCCCCGACGACAGGGGGAAAGGAGTACTTC	CASSDPPTTGGKEYF
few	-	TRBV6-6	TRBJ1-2	TGTGCCAGCAGTTACTTTCCGGGGGACTCCTATGGCTACACCTTC	CASSYFPGDSYGYTF
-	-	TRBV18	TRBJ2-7	TGTGCCAGCTCACCACCCCCGTTAGGAGAGATCGGGTTGCAGTACTTC	CASSPPPLGEIGLQYF
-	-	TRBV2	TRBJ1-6	TGTGCCAGCAGTGAAGCGAGGGTCAATTCACCCCTCCACTTT	CASSEARVNSPLHF
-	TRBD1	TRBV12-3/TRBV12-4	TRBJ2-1	TGTGCCAGCAGTATGACAGGGGAGGAGCAGTTCTTC	CASSMTGEEQFF
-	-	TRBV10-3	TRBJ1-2	TGTGCCATCAGTGAGTCGATTAAAGGAGGGTTTGATGGCTACACCTTC	CAISESIKGGFDGYTF
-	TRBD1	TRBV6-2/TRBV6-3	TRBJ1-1	TGTGCCAGCAGTTTGGACAGGGCGTTTCGCACTGAAGCTTTCTTT	CASSLDRAFRTEAFF
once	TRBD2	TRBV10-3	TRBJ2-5	TGTGCCATCAGTGACCCGCGGGGGGGAAACCAAGAGACCCAGTACTTC	CAISDPRGGNQETQYF
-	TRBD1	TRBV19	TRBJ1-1	TGTGCCAGTAGTTACGGCAGGGGGCGGGCGAACACTGAAGCTTTCTTT	CASSYGRGRANTEAFF
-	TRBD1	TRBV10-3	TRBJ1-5	TGTGCCATCAGTGAGTCGGGACAGGGGGCGCCGGGGCCCCAGCATTTT	CAISESGQGAPGPQHF
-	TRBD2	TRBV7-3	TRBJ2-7	TGTGCCAGCAGCCCGAGCGGGGGTAGCTCCTACGAGCAGTACTTC	CASSPSGGSSYEQYF
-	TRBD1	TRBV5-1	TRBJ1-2	TGCGCCAGCAGCCGAGAACAGGGGAGCCACTATGGCTACACCTTC	CASSREQGSHYGYTF
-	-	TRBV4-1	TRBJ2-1	TGCGCCAGCAGCCGGCGACTAGAGTACAATGAGCAGTTCTTC	CASSRRLEYNEQFF
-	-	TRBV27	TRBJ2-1	TGTGCCAGCAGTCCGGGTACTCCCTACAATGAGCAGTTCTTC	CASSPGTPYNEQFF
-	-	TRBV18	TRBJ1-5	TGTGCCAGCTCACCGGAGGAACAGGGATTTAGCAATCAGCCCCAGCATTTT	CASSPEEQGFSNQPQHF
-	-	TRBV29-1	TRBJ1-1	TGCAGCGCTGACAGGCCGGAGAACACTGAAGCTTTCTTT	CSADRPENTEAFF
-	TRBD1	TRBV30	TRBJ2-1	TGTGCCTGGAGCAGGGGGTTTTCCTACAATGAGCAGTTCTTC	CAWSRGFSYNEQFF
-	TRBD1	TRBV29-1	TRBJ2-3	TGCAGCGTTGACCACAGGGGAGATACGCAGTATTTT	CSVDHRGDTQYF
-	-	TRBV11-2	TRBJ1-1	TGTGCCAGCAGCTTAGAACACCTGAACACTGAAGCTTTCTTT	CASSLEHLNTEAFF
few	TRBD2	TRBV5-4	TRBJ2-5	TGTGCCAGCAGCGACCCACTAGCGGGGGGTGAGACCCAGTACTTC	CASSDPLAGGETQYF
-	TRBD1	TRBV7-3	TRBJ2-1	TGTGCCAGCAGCTTAATTCCAGGGGGAGCCTACAATGAGCAGTTCTTC	CASSLIPGGAYNEQFF